These 13 T cell receptor beta chains were all obtained from the same sample, sequenced in a study of blood T cell repertoires in COVID-19. Sequencing was performed with immunoSEQ multiplex PCR; in TCRdb, only in-frame clones are kept and a portion is missing. The sample carries more than 85,000 clones, over 75% recorded once. Sequencing was carried out using peripheral blood. Receptors originate from a human donor in a cohort sampled during active COVID-19.

The V and J genes are TRBV10-3 and TRBJ2-6; perhaps TRBD2 as D (6 bases). Trimming removed 11 bases at V and 0 bases at J, with 17 bases between. Looked up from germline, CDR1 is ENHRY and CDR2 is SYGVKD. The CDR3 loop spans 16 amino acids. The CDR3 sequence: CASRLEGTSGANVLTF. DNA for the CDR3: TGTGCCTCCAGGCTGGAGGGAACCTCTGGGGCCAACGTCCTGACTTTC.

The genes are TRBV9 and TRBJ1-1; D is ambiguous. The CDR3 is made up of 14 amino acids. V was shortened by 4 bases and J by 6 bases, with 16 bases between the two germline ends. In germline, CDR1 is SGDLS, CDR2 YYNGEE. The CDR3 DNA reads as TGTGCCAGCAGCCCCGGCCCGGGTGGCGCTGAAGCTTTCTTT. This translates into CASSPGPGGAEAFF.

The rearrangement links TRBV19 to TRBJ1-5; D is unresolved. Germline V gene data show CDR1 as LNHDA and CDR2 as SQIVND (reference sequence). V was pared by 5 bases and J by 0 bases, with 5 bases between. This CDR3 comprises 13 residues. The CDR3 reads CASSFGSNQPQHF. For the CDR3, the DNA is TGTGCCAGTAGTTTCGGTAGCAATCAGCCCCAGCATTTT.

The rearrangement uses TRBV7-6 and TRBJ2-7, with 10 nucleotides matching TRBD1. Trimming took 3 bases from V and 2 from J; bases not matched to a gene: 1. The CDR3 has 14 residues. The germline V gene encodes CDR1 SGHVS and CDR2 FNYEAQ. CDR3 sequence reads: CASSLGQGTYEQYF. CDR3 sequence (DNA): TGTGCCAGCAGCTTGGGACAGGGGACCTACGAGCAGTACTTC.

V and J are TRBV7-2 and TRBJ2-7; a weak D match, TRBD2 (5 bases). Germline V gives CDR1 SGHTA, CDR2 FQGNSA. The CDR3 is made up of 13 amino acids. V lost 7 bases to trimming and J lost 2 bases, with 12 bases between them. CDR3 bases: TGTGCCAGCATCGGGCCCGGGACCTACGAGCAGTACTTC. It yields the protein CASIGPGTYEQYF.

A few counts support this clone. The chain couples TRBV7-9 to TRBJ1-4; 9 bases are a match to TRBD1. CDR1 SEHNR and CDR2 FQNEAQ come from the germline V gene (reference sequence). With 0 bases clipped from V and 15 bases from J, the junction kept 14 bases outside the gene matches. The CDR3 runs to 16 residues. CDR3 protein: CASSLANRDRDPRVFF. DNA of the CDR3: TGTGCCAGCAGCTTAGCCAACCGGGACAGGGACCCGAGGGTGTTTTTT.

J is TRBJ2-1 and V is TRBV5-1, with 9 bases fitting TRBD1. The CDR3 is 14 residues long. Germline V gives CDR1 SGHRS, CDR2 YFSETQ. Trimming took 4 bases from V and 6 from J; bases not matched to a gene: 5. CDR3 amino acids: CASSRDREINEQFF. The CDR3 DNA is TGCGCCAGCAGCCGGGACAGGGAGATCAATGAGCAGTTCTTC.

The chain has TRBV4-1 and TRBJ2-2, with D perhaps matching TRBD1 (6 bases). Germline loops: CDR1 MGHRA, CDR2 YSYEKL. The CDR3 is 15 amino acids. V was cut by 1 base and J by 0 bases, with 6 bases left in between. The CDR3 nucleotides are TGCGCCAGCAGCCAAGGGACAGCGAACACCGGGGAGCTGTTTTTT. Translated, it gives CASSQGTANTGELFF.

This chain links TRBV10-3 with TRBJ1-5; a possible D gene is TRBD1 (5 bases). Trimming shortened V by 3 bases and J by 6 bases, and 15 bases separated the two germline ends. The V gene's germline CDR1 is ENHRY and CDR2 SYGVKD. This CDR3 contains 15 residues. The CDR3 sequence is CAISDQGVMSQPQHF. CDR3 sequence (DNA): TGTGCCATCAGTGATCAAGGGGTAATGAGTCAGCCCCAGCATTTT.

The chain has TRBV4-2 and TRBJ2-1; 11 bases map to TRBD1. V shed 4 bases, J shed 9 bases, and the junction held 5 bases outside the gene matches. Germline CDR1 reads LGHNA; CDR2 reads YNFKEQ. This CDR3 is built from 14 residues. The CDR3 loop is CASSPDRGRGEQFF. The CDR3 DNA reads as TGTGCCAGCAGCCCGGACAGGGGGCGGGGTGAGCAGTTCTTC.

This sequence joins TRBV6-5 and TRBJ2-3, with D unresolved. CDR3 size: 14 residues. The germline gives CDR1 MNHEY, CDR2 SVGAGI. Between the trimmed V and J ends, which lost 1 base and 1 base, there was a span of 6 bases. The CDR3 is CASSYLSGTDTQYF. The DNA for the CDR3 is TGTGCCAGCAGTTACTTGAGCGGCACAGATACGCAGTATTTT.

CDR3 sequence reads: CASSLGQGVGNSPLHF. CDR3 sequence (DNA): TGCGCCAGCAGCTTGGGACAGGGGGTAGGGAATTCACCCCTCCACTTT. The J gene is TRBJ1-6, the V gene TRBV5-1, with 9 nucleotides matching TRBD1. The CDR3 runs to 16 residues. In germline, CDR1 is SGHRS, CDR2 YFSETQ. V was pared by 0 bases and J by 7 bases, with 5 bases of the junction left unmatched.

The chain combines TRBV18 with TRBJ1-1; D gene uncertain. The CDR3 is 13 residues long. CDR1 and CDR2 (germline): KGHSH, LQKENI. V shed 1 base and J shed 0 bases, with 3 bases lying between them. CDR3 sequence (DNA): TGTGCCAGCTCACCACTAATGAACACTGAAGCTTTCTTT. Translating gives CASSPLMNTEAFF.